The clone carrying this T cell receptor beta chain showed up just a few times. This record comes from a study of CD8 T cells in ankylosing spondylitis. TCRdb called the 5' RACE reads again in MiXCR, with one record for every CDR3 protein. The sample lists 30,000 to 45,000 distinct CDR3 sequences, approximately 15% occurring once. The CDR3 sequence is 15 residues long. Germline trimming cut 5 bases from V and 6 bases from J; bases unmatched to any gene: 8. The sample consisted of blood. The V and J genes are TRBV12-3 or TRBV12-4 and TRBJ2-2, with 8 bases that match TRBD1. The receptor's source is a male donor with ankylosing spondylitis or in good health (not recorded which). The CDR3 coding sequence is TGTGCCAGCAGTGTCACTACAGGGGGTTCCGGGGAGCTGTTTTTT. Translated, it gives CASSVTTGGSGELFF.